These 10 T cell receptor beta chains were all obtained from the same sample, sequenced in a study of OX40 agonist ivuxolimab in advanced cancers. The library was produced with the immunoSEQ multiplex PCR assay. TCRdb took over this immuneACCESS table, retaining in-frame rearrangements with V and J assigned. Such tables are incomplete; in checked studies, under half of the missing clones stem from an unresolved V gene, and the remainder is unexplained. The sample contains tens of thousands of clones, 87% of them found a single time. The ten largest clones take up approximately 1.3% of the sample. The material was CD4+ or CD8+ T cells sorted from blood, obtained in a trial of the OX40 agonist ivuxolimab. The receptors stem from an adult with an advanced solid tumor such as melanoma, head and neck, liver or kidney cancer.

This sequence joins TRBV2 and TRBJ1-5; 9 bases map to TRBD1. The CDR3 contains 15 residues. V was clipped by 6 bases and J by 6 bases; unmatched bases: 9. Germline V gene lookup returns CDR1 SNHLY and CDR2 FYNNEI. In nucleotides, the CDR3 is TGTGCCAGCAGCCCGCTACAGGGGGCTGGTCAGCCCCAGCATTTT. Protein sequence: CASSPLQGAGQPQHF.

This clone has a handful of counts. The CDR3 DNA follows: TGTGCCAGCAGCCGCCGGCGGGAGGACCAGCAGTACTTC. It is translated as CASSRRREDQQYF. The chain links TRBV7-8 to TRBJ2-7; 8 bases are a match to TRBD2. This CDR3 comprises 13 residues. V gave up 5 bases and J gave up 8 bases; unmatched junction bases: 8. Germline CDR1 and CDR2: SGHVS and FQNEAQ.

The genes are TRBV6-6 and TRBJ1-4, with D perhaps TRBD1 (5 bases). The germline gives CDR1 MNHNY, CDR2 SVGAGI (reference sequence). The germline V and J ends were trimmed by 6 bases and 7 bases, with 18 bases remaining between them. There are 15 residues in the CDR3. The CDR3 DNA reads as TGTGCCAGCAGGACCCCCAGGGCAGGTGGTGAAAAACTGTTTTTT. The encoded protein is CASRTPRAGGEKLFF.

The chain couples TRBV30 to TRBJ2-7; 8 bases fit TRBD1. There are 14 residues in the CDR3. Trimming removed 1 base from V and 7 bases from J; junction bases left unmatched: 9. The germline V gene has CDR1 GTSNPN and CDR2 SVGIG (reference sequence). The DNA for the CDR3 is TGTGCCTGGAGTGACCCGGACAGGGTAGGGGAGCAGTACTTC. Translation gives CAWSDPDRVGEQYF.

The chain links TRBV6-5 to TRBJ1-3, with 7 bases matching TRBD1. This CDR3 is built from 14 residues. Germline lookup yields CDR1 MNHEY and CDR2 SVGAGI. V was pared by 2 bases and J by 4 bases, with 2 bases of the junction left unmatched. CDR3 DNA: TGTGCCAGCAGTTACCGACAGGGAGGAAACACCATATATTTT. Protein: CASSYRQGGNTIYF.

This chain joins TRBV9 and TRBJ1-2; D is ambiguous. V lost 0 bases to trimming and J lost 2 bases, with 5 bases between them. This CDR3 contains 13 residues. Germline assignment: CDR1 SGDLS and CDR2 YYNGEE. CDR3 sequence (DNA): TGTGCCAGCAGCGTAGAACAGAACTATGGCTACACCTTC. Its translation: CASSVEQNYGYTF.

The V and J genes are TRBV6-1 and TRBJ1-4, with 7 bases aligning to TRBD1. Germline values: CDR1 MNHNS, CDR2 SASEGT. The CDR3 totals 14 residues. V lost 6 bases, J lost 8 bases, and 9 bases stayed unmatched. In DNA, the CDR3 is TGTGCCAGCAGCCGGGGACAGTTAGAGGAAAAACTGTTTTTT. Protein product: CASSRGQLEEKLFF.

This sequence joins TRBV27 and TRBJ1-1; 7 bases align to TRBD1. The germline V gene encodes CDR1 MNHEY and CDR2 SMNVEV (reference sequence). With 6 bases clipped from V and 5 bases from J, the junction kept 9 bases outside the gene matches. The CDR3 consists of 14 residues. CDR3 residues: CASSPDRAGTEAFF. The CDR3 nucleotides read TGTGCCAGCAGCCCCGACAGGGCCGGGACTGAAGCTTTCTTT.

Written as DNA, the CDR3 is TGCAGCGTTGACAGGAGGACTGAAGCTTTCTTT. Translating gives CSVDRRTEAFF. The chain combines TRBV29-1 with TRBJ1-1; no firm D call. The V and J ends lost 3 bases and 5 bases respectively, with 7 bases between them. The CDR3 is 11 residues long. Looked up from germline, CDR1 is SQVTM and CDR2 is ANQGSEA.

J is TRBJ2-7 and V is TRBV7-6; 11 bases are a match to TRBD2. This CDR3 spans 14 amino acids. Germline loops: CDR1 SGHVS, CDR2 FNYEAQ. V dropped 6 bases and J dropped 5; count of bases not matched to a gene: 6. Here the CDR3 DNA reads TGTGCCAGCAGTCGCACTAGCGGGGGAAACGAGCAGTACTTC. Protein product: CASSRTSGGNEQYF.